Shown below are 13 T cell receptor beta chains from a single sample sequenced in a study of post-analysis software for immune sequencing data. Overall study results and limits: Included in a set of roughly 5 TRBV segments more frequent in patients than controls were TRBV5-6, TRBV5-1 and TRBV20-1.

Their recognized antigens are unknown. Unique molecular identifiers were built into the TCR beta cDNA libraries. In TCRdb, the PCR reads were re-called with MiXCR into one record per CDR3 protein. The data contain approximately 690,000 distinct CDR3 sequences, 59% of them singletons. What was sequenced was blood. The source of these receptors is a girl aged 2-10 years with multiple sclerosis.

The V and J genes are TRBV15 and TRBJ2-3; D gene ambiguous. The CDR3 length is 13 residues. V was cut by 0 bases and J by 6 bases, with 7 bases left in between. Per germline, CDR1 LNHNV and CDR2 YYDKDF (reference sequence). This CDR3 is CATSRDPVDTQYF. DNA for the CDR3: TGTGCCACCAGCAGAGATCCGGTGGATACGCAGTATTTT. Supplemented by reference TRBV15 and TRBJ2-3, the full variable domain reads DAMVIQNPRYQVTQFGKPVTLSCSQTLNHNVMYWYQQKSSQAPKLLFHYYDKDFNNEADTPDNFQSRRPNTSFCFLDIRSPGLGDTAMYLCATSRDPVDTQYFGPGTRLTVL.

The chain employs TRBV28 and TRBJ1-4; no firm D call. The V gene lost 0 bases and the J gene lost 3 bases, with 8 bases spanning the gap. CDR3 length: 15 residues. From germline, CDR1 is MDHEN and CDR2 SYDVKM. CDR3 in amino acids: CASSLWTAANEKLFF. The DNA for the CDR3 is TGTGCCAGCAGTTTATGGACGGCAGCTAATGAAAAACTGTTTTTT.

This clonotype was seen more than once but under ten times. This chain connects TRBV29-1 to TRBJ1-1, with TRBD1 as a possible D gene (5 bases). Trimming took off 1 base at V and 3 bases at J, with 9 bases between the two ends. Germline values: CDR1 SQVTM, CDR2 ANQGSEA. The CDR3 has 13 residues. CDR3 protein: CSVEGTLYTEAFF. The CDR3 bases are TGCAGCGTTGAAGGGACACTTTACACTGAAGCTTTCTTT.

This sequence joins TRBV27 and TRBJ1-1; 7 nucleotides line up with TRBD1. Trimming cost V 3 bases and J 0 bases; bases outside gene matches: 4. Looked up from germline, CDR1 is MNHEY and CDR2 is SMNVEV (reference sequence). The CDR3 is 15 residues long. Here the CDR3 DNA reads TGTGCCAGCAGTTTCAGGGGGTTCATGAACACTGAAGCTTTCTTT. Its protein is CASSFRGFMNTEAFF.

This sequence joins TRBV29-1 and TRBJ2-1; no clear D gene. CDR1 and CDR2 (germline): SQVTM, ANQGSEA. The CDR3 has 14 residues. V dropped 3 bases and J dropped 4 bases, with 13 bases sitting between them. In nucleotides, the CDR3 is TGCAGCGTTGATCAGCTAGACCTATACAATGAGCAGTTCTTC. This translates into CSVDQLDLYNEQFF.

V and J are TRBV20-1 and TRBJ2-3; D is unresolved. Germline V lookup: CDR1 DFQATT, CDR2 SNEGSKA (reference sequence). Deletions cut 0 bases from V and 3 bases from J, with 10 bases between. This CDR3 contains 14 residues. CDR3 DNA: TGCAGTGCTAGAGAAGATAGCACGACAGATACGCAGTATTTT. It codes for CSAREDSTTDTQYF.

This rearrangement joins TRBV24-1 to TRBJ2-2; no definite D call. The CDR3 loop spans 12 amino acids. With 8 bases removed from V and 4 bases from J, the gap between germline ends came to 7 bases. Germline V gene lookup returns CDR1 KGHDR and CDR2 SFDVKD. CDR3 amino acids: CATMIFTGELFF. The CDR3 coding sequence is TGTGCCACCATGATCTTCACCGGGGAGCTGTTTTTT.

The genes are TRBV30 and TRBJ2-2; D is undetermined. CDR1 is GTSNPN, CDR2 SVGIG, per germline (reference sequence). This CDR3 is built from 12 residues. Trimming removed 5 bases from V and 4 bases from J, with 8 bases in between. DNA of the CDR3: TGTGCCTGGGGATTGGGCACCGGGGAGCTGTTTTTT. It codes for CAWGLGTGELFF.

The chain joins TRBV6-6 to TRBJ2-7; 8 nucleotides line up with TRBD2. The CDR3 has 15 residues. From germline, CDR1 is MNHNY and CDR2 SVGAGI (reference sequence). Losses at the gene ends were 7 bases for V and 6 bases for J; bases not matched to a gene: 14. Here the CDR3 DNA reads TGTGCCAGCACCTACCTCGGGACTAGTCTCCGCGAGCAGTACTTC. Translation gives CASTYLGTSLREQYF.

This clonotype was seen once. The chain combines TRBV5-1 with TRBJ2-1, with D unresolved. CDR3 length equals 17 residues. Trimming left V 4 bases short and J 4 bases short, with 21 bases between. Germline CDR1 and CDR2: SGHRS and YFSETQ. CDR3 protein: CASSIKPTTDAYNEQFF. The CDR3 DNA follows: TGCGCCAGCAGCATCAAACCAACAACTGACGCTTACAATGAGCAGTTCTTC.

The V call is TRBV27, the J call TRBJ2-1; D is ambiguous. Trimming took 4 bases from V and 5 from J, leaving 15 bases between them. CDR1 MNHEY and CDR2 SMNVEV come from the germline V gene (reference sequence). The CDR3 runs 15 residues. CDR3 coding DNA: TGTGCCAGCAGTTCTGGGTGGGATCTAAACAATGAGCAGTTCTTC. Its protein product is CASSSGWDLNNEQFF.

The CDR3 nucleotides read TGTGCCAGCATCCCGTCCGGGTCGGGCGAGCAGTACTTC. Amino acid sequence: CASIPSGSGEQYF. The chain links TRBV12-3 or TRBV12-4 to TRBJ2-7; D gene uncertain. This CDR3 has 13 amino acids. V lost 7 bases, J lost 6 bases, and 16 bases lay in between.

This clonotype was seen more than once but under ten times. J is TRBJ2-3 and V is TRBV4-1; D may be TRBD2 (6 bases). The CDR3 sequence is 16 residues long. Trimming stripped 0 bases from V and 2 bases from J, with 12 bases between. In germline, CDR1 is MGHRA, CDR2 YSYEKL. CDR3 nucleotide sequence: TGCGCCAGCAGCCAAGACGTAGCGGATTACACAGATACGCAGTATTTT. It yields the protein CASSQDVADYTDTQYF.